A selection of T cell receptor beta chains follows, all from one sample in a study of T cell responses to AZD1222 COVID-19 vaccine. Generated by immunoSEQ multiplex PCR, the TCRdb table keeps only in-frame clones and is missing some. The table has approximately 130,000 clones, about 89% seen once. The source material was peripheral blood, sampled on day 0 of AZD1222 vaccination. These receptors originate from an adult in good health. The CDR3 runs from the conserved cysteine through the conserved F or W. Clone size is stated in some rows and not others, as once, few, many or a class when expanded.

length: 16; size: -; V: TRBV4-1; J: TRBJ2-3; CDR3: CASSQEPSGGANTQYF
length: 13; size: -; V: TRBV7-2; J: TRBJ2-5; CDR3: CASSLGTGGTQYF
length: 15; size: -; V: TRBV7-6; J: TRBJ2-1; CDR3: CASSSGQGNYNEQFF
length: 15; size: few; V: TRBV25-1; J: TRBJ1-5; CDR3: CASSAGGQSNQPQHF
length: 13; size: few; V: TRBV19; J: TRBJ1-1; CDR3: CASSPRRRTEAFF
length: 14; size: -; V: TRBV10-3; J: TRBJ1-1; CDR3: CAISVGGGDTEAFF
length: 14; size: -; V: TRBV18; J: TRBJ1-5; CDR3: CASSGTASNQPQHF
length: 14; size: -; V: TRBV19; J: TRBJ2-7; CDR3: CASSGTPLSYEQYF
length: 15; size: -; V: TRBV7-9; J: TRBJ1-2; CDR3: CASSLGSGGHYGYTF
length: 14; size: -; V: TRBV5-1; J: TRBJ2-7; CDR3: CASSLTARVYEQYF
length: 15; size: -; V: TRBV7-7; J: TRBJ2-5; CDR3: CASSRGGGPRETQYF
length: 13; size: -; V: TRBV2; J: TRBJ1-4; CDR3: CASTGPGGEKLFF
length: 15; size: -; V: TRBV6-6; J: TRBJ2-7; CDR3: CASSYGTGGIYEQYF
length: 14; size: -; V: TRBV5-1; J: TRBJ2-6; CDR3: CASSEASGANVLTF
length: 13; size: -; V: TRBV10-1; J: TRBJ1-2; CDR3: CASSERQGLGRAF
length: 14; size: once; V: TRBV6-5; J: TRBJ2-5; CDR3: CASSYSAAQETQYF
length: 16; size: once; V: TRBV5-1; J: TRBJ2-5; CDR3: CASSLTGQVFQETQYF
length: 13; size: -; V: TRBV5-6; J: TRBJ1-2; CDR3: CASSLGGYGGYTF
length: 13; size: -; V: TRBV30; J: TRBJ1-2; CDR3: CAWSVEAAYGYTF
length: 18; size: -; V: TRBV19; J: TRBJ2-7; CDR3: CASSLRLAGGLRSYEQYF
length: 18; size: -; V: TRBV11-2; J: TRBJ2-4; CDR3: CASSLGRGGALAKNIQYF
length: 15; size: -; V: TRBV7-8; J: TRBJ1-1; CDR3: CASSLRTGSATEAFF
length: 13; size: once; V: TRBV27; J: TRBJ1-5; CDR3: CASSLWGNQPQHF
length: 14; size: -; V: TRBV27; J: TRBJ1-1; CDR3: CASSLTGGRREAFF
length: 15; size: -; V: TRBV7-9; J: TRBJ1-5; CDR3: CASSGGATGNQPQHF
length: 15; size: -; V: TRBV2; J: TRBJ1-3; CDR3: CASRRQEITGNTIYF
length: 14; size: -; V: TRBV6-2/TRBV6-3; J: TRBJ1-2; CDR3: CASSYSSGGTGYTF
length: 13; size: -; V: TRBV14; J: TRBJ1-2; CDR3: CASSLGGLAGYTF
length: 14; size: -; V: TRBV6-6; J: TRBJ1-6; CDR3: CASSSAGLLATLHF
length: 13; size: -; V: TRBV10-3; J: TRBJ1-1; CDR3: CAISTTASAEAFF
length: 16; size: -; V: TRBV29-1; J: TRBJ1-4; CDR3: CSVGPLKQGFNEKLFF
length: 16; size: -; V: TRBV6-5; J: TRBJ1-1; CDR3: CASSYSSGTGGSEAFF
length: 12; size: -; V: TRBV29-1; J: TRBJ1-2; CDR3: CSVDGQGGGYTF
length: 15; size: -; V: TRBV6-2/TRBV6-3; J: TRBJ1-1; CDR3: CASSYGLQGNTEAFF
length: 14; size: -; V: TRBV11-1; J: TRBJ1-4; CDR3: CARRVNLTNEKLFF
length: 17; size: -; V: TRBV5-1; J: TRBJ2-7; CDR3: CASSLTPREAGGGEQYF
length: 13; size: -; V: TRBV4-3; J: TRBJ1-1; CDR3: CASSQDSQTEAFF
length: 15; size: -; V: TRBV2; J: TRBJ2-1; CDR3: CASTEQAPSYNEQFF
length: 15; size: -; V: TRBV18; J: TRBJ2-5; CDR3: CASSVAGPAQETQYF
length: 14; size: -; V: TRBV6-5; J: TRBJ1-3; CDR3: CASNADGTGNTIYF
length: 17; size: once; V: TRBV12-5; J: TRBJ2-7; CDR3: CASGLVPWGQGLSEQYF
length: 14; size: -; V: TRBV6-4; J: TRBJ1-2; CDR3: CASSADTADYGYTF
length: 14; size: few; V: TRBV6-5; J: TRBJ1-5; CDR3: CASMDGQGNQPQHF
length: 13; size: -; V: TRBV18; J: TRBJ1-5; CDR3: CASSPEIEQPQHF
length: 15; size: -; V: TRBV6-5; J: TRBJ1-5; CDR3: CASSSGQGLDQPQHF
length: 11; size: -; V: TRBV2; J: TRBJ1-4; CDR3: CASSVSEKLFF
length: 18; size: -; V: TRBV27; J: TRBJ2-7; CDR3: CASSFRQGGTASRYEQYF
length: 12; size: -; V: TRBV6-5; J: TRBJ2-7; CDR3: CASLTGSDEQYF
length: 15; size: -; V: TRBV18; J: TRBJ2-1; CDR3: CASSPERGSYNEQFF
length: 19; size: -; V: TRBV4-1; J: TRBJ2-1; CDR3: CASSQDGPGGVGSYNEQFF
length: 14; size: -; V: TRBV5-1; J: TRBJ2-1; CDR3: CASSSGMANTEQFF
length: 13; size: -; V: TRBV6-5; J: TRBJ1-1; CDR3: CASRLTGGSGAFF
length: 13; size: -; V: TRBV19; J: TRBJ1-1; CDR3: CASSAGGRTEAFF
length: 13; size: -; V: TRBV28; J: TRBJ1-4; CDR3: CASGGGSREKLFF
length: 12; size: -; V: TRBV2; J: TRBJ2-1; CDR3: CASSHRTNEQFF